A selection of T cell receptor beta chains follows, all from one sample in a study of T cells in Graves' hyperthyroidism and ophthalmopathy. Each CDR3 protein gets one entry after TCRdb re-called the multiplex PCR reads with MiXCR. Of some 500,000 distinct CDR3 sequences listed, about 15% are singletons. The sample taken for sequencing was blood. The receptor set was obtained from a woman younger than 30 with Graves' hyperthyroidism. Each CDR3 is given with its conserved first and last residue. Fields, in order: V gene, D gene, clone size, J gene, CDR3 protein, CDR3 DNA. The D gene is left open where the match is weak. Some rows have no size entry. The others give once, few or many, or a class for an expanded clone.

TRBV2	.	many	TRBJ2-7	CASSLRQLTYEQYF	TGTGCCAGCAGTCTACGACAGCTAACCTACGAGCAGTACTTC
TRBV20-1	.	many	TRBJ2-1	CSAIPTNEQFF	TGCAGTGCGATCCCTACCAATGAGCAGTTCTTC
TRBV19	.	.	TRBJ1-5	CASSIVQISNQPQHF	TGTGCCAGTAGTATAGTACAGATTAGCAATCAGCCCCAGCATTTT
TRBV18	TRBD1	many	TRBJ1-4	CASSPTGKTEKLFF	TGTGCCAGCTCACCGACAGGGAAGACGGAAAAACTGTTTTTT
TRBV29-1	TRBD1	many	TRBJ2-7	CSVEGDQGASREQYF	TGCAGCGTTGAAGGAGATCAGGGGGCCTCGAGAGAGCAGTACTTC
TRBV19	TRBD1	.	TRBJ1-4	CASSDDRGLGEKLFF	TGTGCCAGTAGCGACGACAGGGGGCTAGGTGAAAAACTGTTTTTT
TRBV20-1	.	many	TRBJ1-4	CSARPYRVGSLGSANEKLFF	TGCAGTGCTAGACCCTACAGGGTGGGTTCTTTGGGGTCAGCTAATGAAAAACTGTTTTTT
TRBV20-1	TRBD2	many	TRBJ2-2	CSARGVTSGSNTGELFF	TGCAGTGCTAGAGGGGTGACTAGCGGGAGTAACACCGGGGAGCTGTTTTTT
TRBV9	.	many	TRBJ1-1	CASSVFPVARKFGAEAFF	TGTGCCAGCAGCGTATTCCCCGTGGCGCGGAAGTTTGGCGCTGAAGCTTTCTTT
TRBV9	TRBD2	.	TRBJ2-1	CASSVEASGSSYNEQFF	TGTGCCAGCAGCGTAGAGGCTAGCGGGAGCTCCTACAATGAGCAGTTCTTC
TRBV24-1	.	many	TRBJ2-5	CATSGSYQETQYF	TGTGCCACCAGTGGTTCCTACCAAGAGACCCAGTACTTC
TRBV6-1	.	many	TRBJ2-6	CASSHQGLLSGANVLTF	TGTGCCAGCAGCCACCAGGGGCTCCTCTCTGGGGCCAACGTCCTGACTTTC
TRBV27	TRBD1	few	TRBJ2-1	CATAGTGLYNEQFF	TGTGCCACCGCCGGGACAGGGCTCTACAATGAGCAGTTCTTC
TRBV18	.	few	TRBJ2-2	CASSPPGGTNTGELFF	TGTGCCAGCTCACCACCGGGCGGAACGAACACCGGGGAGCTGTTTTTT
TRBV7-3	.	few	TRBJ2-1	CASSLNRVPNEQFF	TGTGCCAGCAGCTTAAACAGGGTCCCCAATGAGCAGTTCTTC
TRBV5-1	TRBD1	many	TRBJ2-7	CASSLVDRGEQYF	TGCGCCAGCAGCTTGGTAGACAGGGGAGAGCAGTACTTC
TRBV7-2	TRBD2	.	TRBJ2-4	CASSSPAGGSIQYF	TGTGCCAGCAGCTCGCCGGCCGGGGGGAGCATTCAGTACTTC
TRBV12-3/TRBV12-4	TRBD2	.	TRBJ2-5	CASSSRTGTSGRARGETQYF	TGTGCCAGCAGTTCCAGAACCGGGACTAGCGGGAGGGCCCGGGGAGAGACCCAGTACTTC
TRBV2	.	many	TRBJ2-3	CASSAGLFTDTQYF	TGTGCCAGCAGTGCGGGTCTTTTCACAGATACGCAGTATTTT
TRBV6-6	.	.	TRBJ2-3	CASSYPDSDTQYF	TGTGCCAGCAGTTACCCCGACTCAGATACGCAGTATTTT
TRBV25-1	.	few	TRBJ1-1	CASTFPGDTEAFF	TGTGCCAGCACCTTTCCTGGAGACACTGAAGCTTTCTTT
TRBV5-4	TRBD1	.	TRBJ1-2	CASSTPGTGTIYGYTF	TGTGCCAGCAGCACCCCCGGGACAGGGACCATCTATGGCTACACCTTC
TRBV12-3/TRBV12-4	TRBD1	many	TRBJ1-1	CASSEQGRNTEAFF	TGTGCCAGCAGCGAACAGGGGAGGAACACTGAAGCTTTCTTT
TRBV19	TRBD1	many	TRBJ2-3	CASSTTGTGDTQYF	TGTGCCAGTAGTACTACCGGGACAGGGGATACGCAGTATTTT
TRBV27	.	many	TRBJ1-1	CASSLAEVNTEAFF	TGTGCCAGCAGTTTGGCGGAAGTGAACACTGAAGCTTTCTTT
TRBV28	TRBD1	many	TRBJ2-3	CASSHRGWGDTQYF	TGTGCCAGCAGCCACAGGGGGTGGGGAGATACGCAGTATTTT
TRBV11-3	.	many	TRBJ1-1	CASSPPPTYTEAFF	TGTGCCAGCAGCCCGCCCCCCACCTACACTGAAGCTTTCTTT
TRBV11-1	.	many	TRBJ1-6	CASSFRTGSISPLHF	TGTGCCAGCAGCTTCAGAACAGGGAGCATTTCACCCCTCCACTTT
TRBV12-3/TRBV12-4	.	many	TRBJ1-5	CASRSQINQPQHF	TGTGCCAGCAGGTCTCAAATTAATCAGCCCCAGCATTTT
TRBV7-2	.	few	TRBJ2-2	CASSLRIPNTGELFF	TGTGCCAGCAGCTTAAGAATTCCGAACACCGGGGAGCTGTTTTTT
TRBV5-1	TRBD2	many	TRBJ2-1	CASSPGTSGRVEQFF	TGCGCCAGCAGCCCAGGGACTAGCGGGAGGGTTGAGCAGTTCTTC
TRBV11-2	TRBD2	many	TRBJ2-3	CASSPGRGGRSTDTQYF	TGTGCCAGCAGCCCAGGGCGGGGCGGGAGGAGCACAGATACGCAGTATTTT
TRBV30	.	.	TRBJ1-2	CAWNFGSNYGYTF	TGTGCCTGGAATTTCGGGTCTAACTATGGCTACACCTTC
TRBV7-8	TRBD1	many	TRBJ1-1	CASSSGGGGIRNTEAFF	TGTGCCAGCAGCTCAGGAGGGGGCGGAATTAGGAACACTGAAGCTTTCTTT
TRBV6-5	.	many	TRBJ1-2	CASSYVLTGTNYGYTF	TGTGCCAGCAGTTATGTGTTGACCGGGACTAACTATGGCTACACCTTC
TRBV19	.	many	TRBJ1-2	CASTGRTNYGYTF	TGTGCCAGTACGGGACGGACTAACTATGGCTACACCTTC
TRBV7-9	.	few	TRBJ1-1	CASSQKATGLNTEAFF	TGTGCCAGCAGTCAAAAGGCTACAGGGCTGAACACTGAAGCTTTCTTT
TRBV6-1	.	many	TRBJ1-5	CASSDWGWYSNQPQHF	TGTGCCAGCAGTGATTGGGGGTGGTATAGCAATCAGCCCCAGCATTTT
TRBV6-1	.	many	TRBJ1-4	CASSLSSNEKLFF	TGTGCCAGTTCCCTTAGTTCCAATGAAAAACTGTTTTTT
TRBV20-1	TRBD1	.	TRBJ1-5	CSARTGGAGQPQHF	TGCAGTGCTAGGACAGGGGGAGCGGGTCAGCCCCAGCATTTT
TRBV3-1	TRBD2	many	TRBJ2-1	CASSQAAGGRFFGQFF	TGTGCCAGCAGCCAAGCCGCGGGAGGGCGGTTCTTTGGGCAGTTCTTC
TRBV6-6	TRBD1	many	TRBJ1-2	CASSYSDRLLGYTF	TGTGCCAGCAGTTACTCGGACAGGCTTTTAGGCTACACCTTC
TRBV2	TRBD1	many	TRBJ1-5	CASRDLTGGSNQPQHF	TGTGCCAGCAGAGACCTTACAGGGGGGAGCAATCAGCCCCAGCATTTT
TRBV20-1	TRBD2	.	TRBJ2-1	CSAMGSGGPYNEQFF	TGCAGTGCTATGGGGTCGGGAGGCCCCTACAATGAGCAGTTCTTC
TRBV5-1	.	.	TRBJ2-7	CASSLAASGISYEQYF	TGCGCCAGCAGCTTGGCCGCGTCAGGGATTTCCTACGAGCAGTACTTC
TRBV9	.	few	TRBJ1-1	CASSESPRTEAFF	TGTGCCAGCAGCGAATCGCCGCGAACTGAAGCTTTCTTT
TRBV3-1	.	many	TRBJ2-7	CASSPRELGEQYF	TGTGCCAGCAGCCCACGAGAGCTGGGTGAGCAGTACTTC
TRBV27	TRBD1	many	TRBJ2-1	CASSSRLSTGSSYNEQFF	TGTGCCAGCAGTTCCCGCCTCTCGACAGGGAGCTCCTACAATGAGCAGTTCTTC
TRBV10-3	TRBD2	many	TRBJ2-1	CAISRSTSVFYNEQFF	TGTGCCATCAGCCGCTCTACTAGCGTTTTCTACAATGAGCAGTTCTTC
TRBV24-1	.	.	TRBJ2-1	CATSARGGNEQFF	TGTGCCACCAGTGCTCGAGGGGGCAATGAGCAGTTCTTC
TRBV4-1	TRBD1	.	TRBJ1-1	CASSPADRAPEAFF	TGCGCCAGCAGCCCAGCCGACAGGGCCCCTGAAGCTTTCTTT
TRBV27	TRBD1	many	TRBJ1-1	CASRYDRGRTEAFF	TGTGCCAGCAGGTACGACAGGGGGCGAACTGAAGCTTTCTTT
TRBV25-1	.	many	TRBJ2-5	CASSQRGPYQETQYF	TGTGCCAGCAGTCAACGGGGCCCCTACCAAGAGACCCAGTACTTC
TRBV6-1	TRBD1	many	TRBJ1-5	CASRRTGGSNQPQHF	TGTGCCAGCAGAAGGACAGGGGGCAGCAATCAGCCCCAGCATTTT